The 9 T cell receptor beta chains given below trace back to one sample, sequenced in a study of blood T cell repertoires in COVID-19. Only in-frame clones appear in the TCRdb table, and some are missing; sequencing was by immunoSEQ multiplex PCR. Altogether about 38,000 clones are present, approximately 86% being singletons, with the ten largest covering around 7%. Sequenced material: peripheral blood. These receptors all stem from a human donor in a cohort sampled during active COVID-19.

This clone was detected once. The V call is TRBV4-1, the J call TRBJ2-7, with D unclear. Germline CDR1 reads MGHRA; CDR2 reads YSYEKL. The V end was cut by 0 bases, the J end by 3 bases, with 12 bases between. The CDR3 has 15 residues. CDR3 in amino acids: CASSQDGQVVYEQYF. CDR3 DNA sequence: TGCGCCAGCAGCCAAGATGGTCAGGTGGTCTACGAGCAGTACTTC.

The V and J genes are TRBV7-3 and TRBJ2-2; 10 bases are shared with TRBD2. V trimming: 7 bases; J trimming: 7 bases; junction bases outside the gene matches: 9. The germline V gene has CDR1 SGHTA and CDR2 FQGTGA. The CDR3 spans 15 residues. CDR3 protein: CASTLSGGANGELFF. DNA for the CDR3: TGTGCCAGCACCCTAAGCGGGGGGGCCAACGGGGAGCTGTTTTTT.

With regard to this clone: Other nucleotide sequences from this sample produce the same CDR3. The chain joins TRBV13 to TRBJ2-7; D not resolved. Germline-derived CDR1 and CDR2 are PRHDT and FYEKMQ (reference sequence). V was shortened by 4 bases and J by 4 bases, with 5 bases between the two germline ends. This CDR3 spans 11 amino acids. The chain's CDR3 is CASSSYYEQYF. The CDR3 region has the DNA TGTGCCAGCAGCTCCTATTACGAGCAGTACTTC.

The genes are TRBV3-1 (or the pseudogene TRBV3-2) and TRBJ2-5, with 10 bases aligning to TRBD2. This CDR3 region has 15 residues. Trimming cost V 2 bases and J 5 bases; bases outside gene matches: 5. Germline loops: CDR1 LGHDT, CDR2 YNNKEL (reference sequence). CDR3 nucleotide sequence: TGTGCCAGCAGCCAACATAGCGGGGGGACGGAGACCCAGTACTTC. This gives the protein CASSQHSGGTETQYF.

V is TRBV7-2 and J is TRBJ1-2; tentative D call: TRBD1 (6 bases). V was trimmed by 5 bases and J by 7 bases, leaving 11 bases between them. There are 12 residues in the CDR3. Germline CDR1 SGHTA, CDR2 FQGNSA. CDR3 residues: CASSITGTGYTF. The CDR3 coding sequence is TGTGCCAGCAGCATAACAGGGACTGGCTACACCTTC.

The chain combines TRBV2 with TRBJ1-2; D perhaps matches TRBD1 (6 bases). CDR1 is SNHLY and CDR2 is FYNNEI in the germline V gene. The CDR3 is made up of 15 amino acids. V lost 4 bases and J 0 bases, leaving 12 bases between the germline ends. The CDR3 sequence: CASSARQGSNYGYTF. The CDR3 coding sequence is TGTGCCAGCAGTGCTCGCCAGGGGTCTAACTATGGCTACACCTTC. The full variable domain, rest sourced from reference TRBV2 and TRBJ1-2, is EPEVTQTPSHQVTQMGQEVILRCVPISNHLYFYWYRQILGQKVEFLVSFYNNEISEKSEIFDDQFSVERPDGSNFTLKIRSTKLEDSAMYFCASSARQGSNYGYTFGSGTRLTVV.

The V call is TRBV5-1, the J call TRBJ1-2; unclear D gene. The CDR3 length is 14 residues. Trimming took 2 bases from V and 2 from J, leaving 10 bases between them. Germline lookup yields CDR1 SGHRS and CDR2 YFSETQ. The CDR3 loop is CASSLAGTNYGYTF. Here the CDR3 DNA reads TGCGCCAGCAGCTTAGCGGGTACCAACTATGGCTACACCTTC.

This clone was counted once. The genes are TRBV7-2 and TRBJ1-2; D perhaps matches TRBD1 (5 bases). Germline loops: CDR1 SGHTA, CDR2 FQGNSA. Trimming stripped 3 bases from V and 5 bases from J, with 19 bases between. CDR3 length: 16 residues. In DNA form, the CDR3 reads TGTGCCAGCAGCTTCGCGGGGGGGGGAACGGATTATGGCTACACCTTC. Its protein is CASSFAGGGTDYGYTF.

The chain joins TRBV5-8 to TRBJ1-1, with a tentative D call TRBD1 (5 bases). Germline CDR1 SGHTS, CDR2 YDEGEE. There are 16 residues in the CDR3. Trimming shortened V by 4 bases and J by 2 bases, and 18 bases separated the two germline ends. CDR3 bases: TGTGCCAGCAGCAAGGGGCGAGGAGGGGTCAACACTGAAGCTTTCTTT. Residues: CASSKGRGGVNTEAFF. The whole variable domain, remainder taken from reference TRBV5-8 and TRBJ1-1, is EAGVTQSPTHLIKTRGQQATLRCSPISGHTSVYWYQQALGLGLQFLLWYDEGEERNRGNFPPRFSGRQFPNYSSELNVNALELEDSALYLCASSKGRGGVNTEAFFGQGTRLTVV.